Shown below are 20 T cell receptor beta chains from a single sample sequenced in a study of blood T cell repertoires in COVID-19. TCRdb keeps only in-frame clones here, not all; method: immunoSEQ multiplex PCR. Of more than 150,000 clones in the sample, around 87% were seen once. Sequencing input: peripheral blood. Receptor source: a man between 60 and 75 years old with COVID-19, enrolled during active disease.

The rearrangement joins TRBV19 to TRBJ1-1; the match to TRBD1 covers 7 bases. This CDR3 is 15 amino acids long. Trimming took 6 bases from V and 5 from J; bases not matched to a gene: 12. Germline V lookup: CDR1 LNHDA, CDR2 SQIVND (reference sequence). The CDR3 DNA reads as TGTGCCAGTAGGAAGGGGGCACAGGGGAGTACTGAAGCTTTCTTT. This codes for CASRKGAQGSTEAFF.

The rearrangement joins TRBV4-3 to TRBJ2-6; 7 bases align to TRBD1. CDR1 and CDR2 (germline): LGHNA, YSLEER. J was trimmed by 2 bases and V by 3 bases; bases with no gene match: 4. CDR3 length: 16 residues. The CDR3 nucleotides are TGCGCCAGCAGCCACGGGACAGCGACTGGGGCCAACGTCCTGACTTTC. It is translated as CASSHGTATGANVLTF.

The rearrangement uses TRBV28 and TRBJ1-3, with D possibly TRBD1 on 6 matching bases. The germline V gene encodes CDR1 MDHEN and CDR2 SYDVKM. V lost 3 bases to trimming and J lost 1 base, with 16 bases between them. The CDR3 totals 17 residues. The CDR3 loop is CASSFWGGSSSGNTIYF. The DNA of the CDR3 is TGTGCCAGCAGTTTTTGGGGGGGCTCTTCGTCTGGAAACACCATATATTTT.

The chain joins TRBV3-1 (or the pseudogene TRBV3-2) to TRBJ2-3, with 10 positions matching TRBD1. The trim removed 3 bases at V and 1 base at J, leaving 10 bases unmatched. Germline CDR1 and CDR2: LGHDT and YNNKEL (reference sequence). The length of the CDR3 is 18 residues. The CDR3 bases are TGTGCCAGCAGCCAGGGGACAGGGGTCAGAAGGCGCACAGATACGCAGTATTTT. It translates to CASSQGTGVRRRTDTQYF.

This rearrangement joins TRBV18 to TRBJ1-2, with no clear D. The germline CDR1 and CDR2 sequences are KGHSH and LQKENI. The ends were cut back, 3 bases at V and 5 bases at J, with 13 bases in the middle. The CDR3 is 14 amino acids. This CDR3 reads CASSPSIETYGYTF. CDR3 in DNA: TGTGCCAGCTCACCTTCCATAGAAACGTATGGCTACACCTTC.

This clone was seen a few times. This sequence joins TRBV18 and TRBJ2-7; 10 bases map to TRBD2. The CDR3 is made up of 15 amino acids. Germline loops: CDR1 KGHSH, CDR2 LQKENI. With V trimmed by 8 bases and J by 4 bases, 11 bases remained unmatched. Here the CDR3 reads CASDKGTSERYEQYF. For the CDR3, the DNA is TGTGCCAGCGATAAAGGGACTAGCGAGAGGTACGAGCAGTACTTC.

The V gene is TRBV5-1, the J gene TRBJ2-2, with 9 bases matching TRBD2. From germline, CDR1 is SGHRS and CDR2 YFSETQ. This CDR3 is built from 17 residues. J gave up 5 bases and V 0 bases, and 8 bases lay outside the gene matches. The CDR3 nucleotides read TGCGCCAGCAGCTTGGTTTTAGCGGGAGCGGATACCGGGGAGCTGTTTTTT. Translating gives CASSLVLAGADTGELFF. Full variable domain (rest looked up from reference TRBV5-1 and TRBJ2-2): KAGVTQTPRYLIKTRGQQVTLSCSPISGHRSVSWYQQTPGQGLQFLFEYFSETQRNKGNFPGRFSGRQFSNSRSEMNVSTLELGDSALYLCASSLVLAGADTGELFFGEGSRLTVL.

The CDR3 spells CASSLRTGGGKAFF. CDR3 nucleotides: TGTGCCAGCAGTTTGCGGACAGGGGGGGGAAAAGCTTTCTTT. The gene calls are TRBV28 and TRBJ1-1, with TRBD1 matching over 10 bases. The J segment lost 9 bases and the V segment lost 3 bases, leaving 7 bases of the junction unmatched. The germline gives CDR1 MDHEN, CDR2 SYDVKM. The CDR3 has 14 residues.

In this sample, this clone turned up once. This chain connects TRBV11-2 to TRBJ1-1; 8 bases line up with TRBD1. Losses at the gene ends were 4 bases for V and 5 bases for J; bases not matched to a gene: 3. The CDR3 extends over 13 amino acids. Germline V gives CDR1 SGHAT, CDR2 FQNNGV. CDR3 DNA: TGTGCCAGCAGCTATAACAGGGGGACTGAAGCTTTCTTT. It codes for CASSYNRGTEAFF.

The rearrangement joins TRBV12-5 to TRBJ1-2, with D tentatively TRBD1 (6 bases). There are 16 residues in the CDR3. Germline CDR1 is LGHNT and CDR2 is FRNRAP. The ends were cut back, 4 bases at V and 7 bases at J, with 22 bases in the middle. CDR3: CASGYSQDSWYGGYTF. As DNA, the CDR3 is TGTGCTAGTGGTTACTCTCAGGACAGTTGGTACGGTGGCTACACCTTC.

V and J are TRBV2 and TRBJ1-6; D perhaps matches TRBD1 (5 bases). Germline CDR1 is SNHLY and CDR2 is FYNNEI. The CDR3 has 15 residues. The ends were cut back, 8 bases at V and 7 bases at J, with 18 bases in the middle. CDR3 nucleotide sequence: TGTGCCAGCCGATCGGAGGGGCTGAGGAATTCACCCCTCCACTTT. This encodes CASRSEGLRNSPLHF.

The J gene is TRBJ2-3, the V gene TRBV19; 12 nucleotides match TRBD2. Unmatched junction bases numbered 3, after V lost 2 bases and J lost 0 bases. Germline V gives CDR1 LNHDA, CDR2 SQIVND (reference sequence). The CDR3 spans 17 residues. The CDR3 is CASSISGLAGSTDTQYF. The CDR3 nucleotides read TGTGCCAGTAGTATATCCGGACTAGCGGGGAGCACAGATACGCAGTATTTT.

The V gene is TRBV19, the J gene TRBJ2-1, with D uncertain. V shed 5 bases and J shed 3 bases, with 5 bases lying between them. The CDR3 covers 12 residues. CDR1 LNHDA and CDR2 SQIVND come from the germline V gene (reference sequence). The CDR3 reads CASSVLYNEQFF. The CDR3 coding sequence is TGTGCCAGTAGTGTTCTCTACAATGAGCAGTTCTTC. Full variable domain (remainder filled in from reference TRBV19 and TRBJ2-1): DGGITQSPKYLFRKEGQNVTLSCEQNLNHDAMYWYRQDPGQGLRLIYYSQIVNDFQKGDIAEGYSVSREKKESFPLTVTSAQKNPTAFYLCASSVLYNEQFFGPGTRLTVL.

The V and J genes are TRBV6-1 and TRBJ2-7; 7 bases are shared with TRBD2. The V and J ends lost 2 bases and 6 bases, in that order; junction bases with no gene match: 7. The CDR3 has 14 amino acids. Germline V gene lookup returns CDR1 MNHNS and CDR2 SASEGT. The DNA of the CDR3 is TGTGCCAGCAGTGAATTGTTTGTAGCGGGCGAGCAGTACTTC. It codes for CASSELFVAGEQYF.

The gene calls are TRBV10-3 and TRBJ2-7, with unresolved D. Per the germline V gene, CDR1 is ENHRY and CDR2 is SYGVKD. V shed 4 bases and J shed 7 bases, with 17 bases lying between them. This CDR3 spans 14 amino acids. Here the CDR3 reads CAISVATSGWEQYF. CDR3 in DNA: TGTGCCATCAGTGTTGCTACTTCGGGTTGGGAGCAGTACTTC.

The rearrangement links TRBV3-1 (or the pseudogene TRBV3-2) to TRBJ2-7, with 11 bases fitting TRBD2. The CDR3 covers 12 residues. CDR1 and CDR2 (germline): LGHDT, YNNKEL (reference sequence). V lost 6 bases, J lost 5 bases, and 0 bases stayed unmatched. CDR3 sequence: CASRLAGDEQYF. The DNA of the CDR3 is TGTGCCAGCAGACTAGCGGGGGACGAGCAGTACTTC.

This chain uses TRBV24-1 with TRBJ1-5; 7 bases fit TRBD1. This CDR3 region has 14 residues. Germline values: CDR1 KGHDR, CDR2 SFDVKD. The junction had 6 bases not matched to a gene; V was cut back by 9 bases and J by 2 bases. This CDR3 reads CATQAGGRNQPQHF. In nucleotides, the CDR3 is TGTGCCACCCAGGCAGGGGGGCGCAATCAGCCCCAGCATTTT.

In regard to this clone: This CDR3 is also generated by other DNA sequences in the sample. The V call is TRBV7-9, the J call TRBJ1-1; 9 bases fit TRBD1. The CDR3 is 14 amino acids. Germline CDR1 SEHNR, CDR2 FQNEAQ (reference sequence). Trimming at V came to 5 bases and at J to 3 bases, leaving 4 bases not matched to a gene. CDR3 bases: TGTGCCAGCAGCCTACGACAGGGGGACACTGAAGCTTTCTTT. Encoded protein: CASSLRQGDTEAFF.

This clone was seen a handful of times. This chain uses TRBV9 with TRBJ2-7; unclear D gene. Deletions cut 0 bases from V and 5 bases from J, with 12 bases between. CDR3 length: 14 residues. CDR1 and CDR2 from the germline V gene are SGDLS and YYNGEE. The CDR3 is CASSVAGPPDEQYF. CDR3 DNA: TGTGCCAGCAGCGTAGCTGGGCCTCCAGACGAGCAGTACTTC.

This clone came up once. At the DNA level, this CDR3 is encoded by other sequences in the same sample as well. The chain employs TRBV7-2 and TRBJ1-1; D unclear. Germline V gene data show CDR1 as SGHTA and CDR2 as FQGNSA. CDR3 length: 14 residues. Between the trimmed V and J ends, which lost 0 bases and 1 base, there was a span of 6 bases. The DNA of the CDR3 is TGTGCCAGCAGCTTAGCCACTGGGAACACTGAAGCTTTCTTT. Translation gives CASSLATGNTEAFF.